These 5 T cell receptor beta chains originate from one sample sequenced in a study of TIL therapy for anti-PD-1-resistant metastatic lung cancer. This was the immunoSEQ v3 assay. TCRdb keeps only in-frame clones here, not all; method: immunoSEQ multiplex PCR. The table lists more than 15,000 clones, approximately 83% of them singletons. The time point: pre-treatment sample, taken before nivolumab and TIL therapy. The material was blood, obtained at baseline. All receptors come from a person aged 25-79 years with non-small cell lung cancer.

This clone was counted between two and nine times. The gene calls are TRBV6-6 and TRBJ1-2, with 7 bases aligning to TRBD1. J lost 2 bases, V lost 2 bases, and 2 bases had no gene match. Germline values: CDR1 MNHNY, CDR2 SVGAGI (reference sequence). CDR3 length: 14 residues. CDR3 protein: CASSYATGNYGYTF. The CDR3 DNA reads as TGTGCCAGCAGTTACGCGACAGGGAACTATGGCTACACCTTC.

A few counts support this clone. The V call is TRBV7-2, the J call TRBJ1-1, with D unclear. CDR3 length: 12 amino acids. Trimming shortened V by 3 bases and J by 7 bases, and 9 bases separated the two germline ends. CDR1 and CDR2 (germline): SGHTA, FQGNSA. CDR3 DNA sequence: TGTGCCAGCAGCTTGCCAGGCGGTGAAGCTTTCTTT. Its protein product is CASSLPGGEAFF.

The gene calls are TRBV5-1 and TRBJ2-3; 7 bases fit TRBD1. The CDR3 is 15 residues long. V lost 2 bases to trimming and J lost 2 bases; unmatched junction nucleotides: 5. The germline V gene encodes CDR1 SGHRS and CDR2 YFSETQ. CDR3 in DNA: TGCGCCAGCAGCTTACTGACAGGGCCCACAGATACGCAGTATTTT. Translation: CASSLLTGPTDTQYF.

This chain joins TRBV5-1 and TRBJ2-5, with TRBD2 identical over 9 bases. Trimming cost V 4 bases and J 4 bases; bases outside gene matches: 14. CDR3 length equals 17 residues. Germline CDR1 SGHRS, CDR2 YFSETQ. In DNA, the CDR3 is TGCGCCAGCAGCCCACAAACCTCTAGCGGGGCCCCAGAGACCCAGTACTTC. Encoded protein: CASSPQTSSGAPETQYF.

V usage is TRBV19 and J usage is TRBJ1-5; TRBD1 might be the D (6 bases). The CDR3 totals 14 residues. Germline V gives CDR1 LNHDA, CDR2 SQIVND (reference sequence). Trimming pared 5 bases from V and 5 bases from J, leaving 13 bases between. CDR3 coding DNA: TGTGCCAGTAGTTTCCCGACAGGCGATCAGCCCCAGCATTTT. Translating it yields CASSFPTGDQPQHF.